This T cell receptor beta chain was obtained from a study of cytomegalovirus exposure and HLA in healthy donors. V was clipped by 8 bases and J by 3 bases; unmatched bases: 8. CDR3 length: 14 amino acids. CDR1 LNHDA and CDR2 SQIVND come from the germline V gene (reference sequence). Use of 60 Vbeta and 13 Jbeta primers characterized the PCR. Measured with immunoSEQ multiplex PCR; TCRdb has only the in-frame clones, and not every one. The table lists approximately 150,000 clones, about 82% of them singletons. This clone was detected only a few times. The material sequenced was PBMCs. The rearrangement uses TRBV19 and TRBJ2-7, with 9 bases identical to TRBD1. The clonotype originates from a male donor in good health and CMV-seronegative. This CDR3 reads CASSPGQGFYEQYF. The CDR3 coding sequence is TGTGCCAGTTCCCCGGGACAGGGTTTCTACGAGCAGTACTTC.